The clone carrying this TCR beta chain appeared many times. Its antigen is still unknown. Patients showing uncontrolled infection, other autoimmune disease, pregnancy or lactation were ineligible. PBMCs were collected from an approximately 10 ml volume of fresh peripheral blood. The sample is drawn from a study of T cells in Graves' hyperthyroidism and ophthalmopathy. Study-level points and caveats: Most clonotypes that expanded in the thyroid above 0.001 also showed up in blood. By a 13 V-J model, ophthalmopathy was set apart from stable hyperthyroidism.

The CDR3 spans 14 residues. Trimming took 7 bases from V and 5 from J; bases not matched to a gene: 9. Per the germline V gene, CDR1 is MNHNS and CDR2 is SASEGT. It was RNA transcripts that yielded the amplified TCR beta CDR3 regions. In the first-round RT-PCR of the TCR CDR3, the HTBI primer set was used. TCRdb fed the multiplex PCR reads into MiXCR, producing one record per CDR3 protein. The sample lists some 570,000 distinct CDR3 sequences; 14% were seen once. This TCR came from a woman aged 18 to 35 with Graves' ophthalmopathy. Sequencing was performed on blood. The chain has TRBV6-1 and TRBJ2-5; 8 bases map to TRBD2. In DNA form, the CDR3 reads TGTGCCAGCAAGCGCGGGGGGACTTCGGAGACCCAGTACTTC. It encodes CASKRGGTSETQYF.